The 17 T cell receptor beta chains in this list originate from one sample, sequenced in a study of blood T cell repertoires in COVID-19. The data were produced by immunoSEQ multiplex PCR, yet TCRdb's version contains in-frame clones alone and is incomplete. The repertoire has roughly 300,000 clones, more than 85% of them found once; the top ten carry less than 20%. Material: PBMCs or T cells enriched from blood (not recorded which). These receptors all stem from a woman aged 25-40 years who had recovered from COVID-19.

The chain is built from TRBV7-9 and TRBJ2-7, with D perhaps TRBD2 (6 bases). V gave up 3 bases and J gave up 5 bases, with 20 bases separating them. The CDR3 loop spans 16 amino acids. Germline CDR1 reads SEHNR; CDR2 reads FQNEAQ (reference sequence). The CDR3, as DNA: TGTGCCAGCAGCTTGGGGGAGAGGACTATTCTTAACGAGCAGTACTTC. Encoded protein: CASSLGERTILNEQYF.

The chain combines TRBV6-2 or TRBV6-3 with TRBJ2-1; 7 bases map to TRBD2. Germline V gene lookup returns CDR1 MNHEY and CDR2 SVGEGT. This CDR3 spans 16 amino acids. V lost 5 bases, J lost 7 bases, and 14 bases stayed unmatched. In DNA form, the CDR3 reads TGTGCCAGCAGTCGCAAGCGGGAAGGTTATAGGAATGAGCAGTTCTTC. This codes for CASSRKREGYRNEQFF.

This clone was recorded a few times. This same CDR3 is encoded by further DNA sequences in the sample. The gene calls are TRBV19 and TRBJ1-5; 7 bases align to TRBD1. Losses at the gene ends were 4 bases for V and 4 bases for J; bases not matched to a gene: 1. Germline assignment: CDR1 LNHDA and CDR2 SQIVND (reference sequence). The CDR3 runs 13 residues. CDR3 amino acids: CASSTQGNQPQHF. The CDR3 DNA reads as TGTGCCAGTAGTACACAGGGGAATCAGCCCCAGCATTTT. The whole variable domain, filled in from reference TRBV19 and TRBJ1-5, reads DGGITQSPKYLFRKEGQNVTLSCEQNLNHDAMYWYRQDPGQGLRLIYYSQIVNDFQKGDIAEGYSVSREKKESFPLTVTSAQKNPTAFYLCASSTQGNQPQHFGDGTRLSIL.

This chain joins TRBV7-3 and TRBJ2-5, with a tentative D call TRBD1 (5 bases). The CDR3 totals 13 residues. V was clipped by 4 bases and J by 5 bases, with 11 bases between them. Germline CDR1 SGHTA, CDR2 FQGTGA. As DNA, the CDR3 is TGTGCCAGCAGCTCCAACCAGGGCGAGACCCAGTACTTC. It is translated as CASSSNQGETQYF. The full variable domain, completed using reference TRBV7-3 and TRBJ2-5, is GAGVSQTPSNKVTEKGKYVELRCDPISGHTALYWYRQSLGQGPEFLIYFQGTGAADDSGLPNDRFFAVRPEGSVSTLKIQRTERGDSAVYLCASSSNQGETQYFGPGTRLLVL.

The chain has TRBV7-2 and TRBJ1-1; tentative D call: TRBD1 (5 bases). Looked up from germline, CDR1 is SGHTA and CDR2 is FQGNSA. V lost 5 bases and J 1 base, leaving 8 bases between the germline ends. This CDR3 contains 13 residues. CDR3 in DNA: TGTGCCAGCAGCAAAGACAGGAACACTGAAGCTTTCTTT. Encoded protein: CASSKDRNTEAFF.

V gene TRBV9 combines with J gene TRBJ2-3; D perhaps matches TRBD2 (5 bases). CDR3 length equals 14 residues. CDR1 and CDR2 from the germline V gene are SGDLS and YYNGEE. Deletions cut 0 bases from V and 6 bases from J, with 11 bases between. The CDR3 DNA follows: TGTGCCAGCAGCGTAGTGTCAGAGCGGGATACGCAGTATTTT. Protein: CASSVVSERDTQYF.

The rearrangement uses TRBV3-1 (or the pseudogene TRBV3-2) and TRBJ2-1, with 7 bases aligning to TRBD2. Germline V gives CDR1 LGHDT, CDR2 YNNKEL (reference sequence). J was trimmed by 8 bases and V by 1 base; bases with no gene match: 5. The CDR3 spans 14 residues. CDR3 nucleotides: TGTGCCAGCAGCCAAGCGGGGGGAATCGATGAGCAGTTCTTC. This encodes CASSQAGGIDEQFF.

The chain carries TRBV20-1 and TRBJ2-1, with TRBD2 as a possible D gene (6 bases). CDR1 is DFQATT, CDR2 SNEGSKA, per germline (reference sequence). This CDR3 is built from 11 residues. The V and J ends lost 6 bases and 9 bases respectively, with 12 bases between them. CDR3 sequence (DNA): TGCAGTGCCCGGGACTTCCCTGAGCAGTTCTTC. Protein sequence: CSARDFPEQFF.

The rearrangement links TRBV10-3 to TRBJ2-2; TRBD1 aligns across 7 bases. Germline trimming cut 2 bases from V and 6 bases from J; bases unmatched to any gene: 3. Germline V gives CDR1 ENHRY, CDR2 SYGVKD. This CDR3 region has 14 residues. The CDR3 region has the DNA TGTGCCATCAGTGAGAAGACAGGGCCCGGGGAGCTGTTTTTT. Translating gives CAISEKTGPGELFF.

The chain has TRBV28 and TRBJ1-5; unclear D gene. The germline V gene has CDR1 MDHEN and CDR2 SYDVKM. CDR3 length: 15 amino acids. V lost 3 bases and J 2 bases, leaving 11 bases between the germline ends. The chain's CDR3 is CASSFTSGGNQPQHF. The CDR3 DNA reads as TGTGCCAGCAGTTTTACGTCCGGGGGCAATCAGCCCCAGCATTTT.

CDR3 region: CASSGTGGWWVQVEAFF. The CDR3 bases are TGTGCCAGCTCCGGGACAGGGGGCTGGTGGGTACAGGTTGAAGCTTTCTTT. V and J are TRBV19 and TRBJ1-1; 12 bases are a match to TRBD1. The germline gives CDR1 LNHDA, CDR2 SQIVND (reference sequence). V was clipped by 9 bases and J by 7 bases; unmatched bases: 18. This CDR3 contains 17 residues.

The V call is TRBV5-5, the J call TRBJ2-7; tentatively, D is TRBD2 (6 bases). V dropped 3 bases and J dropped 5 bases, with 24 bases sitting between them. The CDR3 is 17 residues long. Germline CDR1 SGHKS, CDR2 YYEKEE (reference sequence). CDR3 sequence reads: CASSSVQTATGGNEQYF. The CDR3 DNA follows: TGTGCCAGCAGCTCCGTCCAAACCGCGACTGGAGGGAACGAGCAGTACTTC.

The DNA for the CDR3 is TGTGCCAGCCGGGAGACTAGGAACTATGGCTACACCTTC. Translation: CASRETRNYGYTF. The V call is TRBV6-5, the J call TRBJ1-2, with D uncertain. V lost 8 bases and J 2 bases, leaving 12 bases between the germline ends. Germline-derived CDR1 and CDR2 are MNHEY and SVGAGI. This CDR3 has 13 residues.

V is TRBV7-8 and J is TRBJ1-2; D gene uncertain. The CDR3 has 13 residues. The V gene lost 1 base and the J gene lost 4 bases, with 7 bases spanning the gap. CDR1 is SGHVS and CDR2 is FQNEAQ in the germline V gene. The CDR3 coding sequence is TGTGCCAGCAGCTTAGTCGCCGGCTATGGCTACACCTTC. Translated: CASSLVAGYGYTF.

The rearrangement uses TRBV11-3 and TRBJ1-1; D not certain. The V gene lost 2 bases and the J gene lost 1 base, with 5 bases spanning the gap. The germline V gene has CDR1 SGHNT and CDR2 YENEEA. There are 13 residues in the CDR3. In nucleotides, the CDR3 is TGTGCCAGCAGCTTAAACAGGAACACTGAAGCTTTCTTT. It encodes CASSLNRNTEAFF. The entire variable domain, with the rest obtained from reference TRBV11-3 and TRBJ1-1, is as follows: EAGVVQSPRYKIIEKKQPVAFWCNPISGHNTLYWYLQNLGQGPELLIRYENEEAVDDSQLPKDRFSAERLKGVDSTLKIQPAELGDSAVYLCASSLNRNTEAFFGQGTRLTVV.

The rearrangement uses TRBV6-4 and TRBJ1-5; D unresolved. Germline loops: CDR1 MRHNA, CDR2 SNTAGT. The V end lost 3 bases, the J end lost 0 bases, and 9 bases lay between the germline ends. There are 15 residues in the CDR3. CDR3 in DNA: TGTGCCAGCAGTGAGAGCGGATATAGCAATCAGCCCCAGCATTTT. Translating gives CASSESGYSNQPQHF.

This clone appeared once. The chain combines TRBV19 with TRBJ2-7; a possible D gene is TRBD1 (5 bases). CDR1 and CDR2 from the germline V gene are LNHDA and SQIVND (reference sequence). The CDR3 is 14 residues long. Trimming took 6 bases from V and 0 from J, leaving 12 bases between them. The chain's CDR3 is CASSTQGSSYEQYF. The CDR3 region has the DNA TGTGCCAGTAGCACCCAGGGTTCCTCCTACGAGCAGTACTTC.